These 24 T cell receptor beta chains were sequenced from one sample in a study of T-cell reconstitution after alpha-beta-depleted transplantation in children. A library of TCRbeta sequences, prepared with unique molecular identifiers, was generated. One entry per CDR3 protein, called by TCRdb with MiXCR from the PCR reads. The sample has about 610,000 distinct CDR3 sequences; about 10% are singletons. The material sequenced was PBMCs from the stem cell graft donor, taken from the stem cell graft. These receptor sequences come from a human donor who donated a stem cell graft to a child with acute myeloid leukemia.

This clonotype occurred a few times. This chain uses TRBV4-2 with TRBJ2-6; 9 bases map to TRBD1. V lost 0 bases to trimming and J lost 9 bases; unmatched junction nucleotides: 15. Germline CDR1 reads LGHNA; CDR2 reads YNFKEQ. This CDR3 contains 19 residues. The CDR3 loop is CASSQDGTGSFSGFNVLTF. CDR3 nucleotides: TGTGCCAGCAGCCAAGACGGGACAGGGAGTTTCTCTGGGTTCAACGTCCTGACTTTC.

This clonotype was seen many times. The CDR3 sequence: CATSSFDRVGGEQYF. As DNA, the CDR3 is TGTGCCACCAGCAGCTTCGACAGGGTGGGAGGAGAGCAGTACTTC. The gene calls are TRBV15 and TRBJ2-7; D is possibly TRBD1 (7 bases). Trimming removed 3 bases from V and 7 bases from J, with 19 bases in between. There are 15 residues in the CDR3. Germline CDR1 is LNHNV and CDR2 is YYDKDF (reference sequence).

The chain couples TRBV4-3 to TRBJ1-2; D is unresolved. V dropped 0 bases and J dropped 6 bases, with 11 bases sitting between them. The V gene's germline CDR1 is LGHNA and CDR2 YSLEER. The CDR3 is 14 residues long. CDR3: CASSQDKAPDGYTF. The CDR3 DNA sequence: TGCGCCAGCAGCCAAGACAAAGCGCCCGATGGCTACACCTTC.

The CDR3 nucleotides read TGTGCCAGCTCCGCACAGGTCGATGAAAAACTGTTTTTT. Translating it yields CASSAQVDEKLFF. The chain links TRBV4-2 to TRBJ1-4, with D perhaps matching TRBD1 (5 bases). The CDR3 spans 13 residues. Germline V gene data show CDR1 as LGHNA and CDR2 as YNFKEQ. Trimming pared 8 bases from V and 6 bases from J, leaving 13 bases between.

This clonotype appeared a few times. This sequence joins TRBV12-3 or TRBV12-4 and TRBJ1-1, with TRBD1 as a possible D gene (5 bases). V was clipped by 0 bases and J by 5 bases, with 16 bases between them. This CDR3 is built from 16 residues. CDR3 sequence (DNA): TGTGCCAGCAGTTTAGCCCGTAACCAGGGTAGGACTGAAGCTTTCTTT. It encodes CASSLARNQGRTEAFF.

Ten or more counts support this clonotype. The chain carries TRBV12-3 or TRBV12-4 and TRBJ2-1, with 7 bases that match TRBD1. The CDR3 spans 11 residues. The J segment lost 15 bases and the V segment lost 4 bases, leaving 6 bases of the junction unmatched. The CDR3 is CASSSLRGTFF. For the CDR3, the DNA is TGTGCCAGCAGTTCTCTCAGGGGGACGTTCTTC.

This sequence joins TRBV6-1 and TRBJ2-3, with 12 bases aligning to TRBD2. Germline trimming cut 5 bases from V and 6 bases from J; bases unmatched to any gene: 6. Germline-derived CDR1 and CDR2 are MNHNS and SASEGT. The CDR3 contains 15 residues. The CDR3 region has the DNA TGTGCCAGCAGTAGACTAGCGGGAGAGTGGGATACGCAGTATTTT. Its translation: CASSRLAGEWDTQYF.

This clonotype has only a few counts. The chain combines TRBV18 with TRBJ2-2; 8 nucleotides agree with TRBD2. After removal of 1 base from V and 2 bases from J, the junction contained 3 bases not matched to a gene. Per germline, CDR1 KGHSH and CDR2 LQKENI. The CDR3 covers 16 residues. The CDR3 region is CASSPQLAVNTGELFF. CDR3 coding DNA: TGTGCCAGCTCACCACAACTAGCGGTCAACACCGGGGAGCTGTTTTTT.

Only a few counts were recorded for this clonotype. The chain joins TRBV30 to TRBJ2-1, with 8 nucleotides matching TRBD2. This CDR3 is built from 14 residues. V was clipped by 0 bases and J by 5 bases; unmatched bases: 3. Germline CDR1 and CDR2: GTSNPN and SVGIG (reference sequence). Here the CDR3 DNA reads TGTGCCTGGAGTGTTCGGACTAGCAACAATGAGCAGTTCTTC. This codes for CAWSVRTSNNEQFF. The whole variable domain, remainder taken from reference TRBV30 and TRBJ2-1, is SQTIHQWPATLVQPVGSPLSLECTVEGTSNPNLYWYRQAAGRGLQLLFYSVGIGQISSEVPQNLSASRPQDRQFILSSKKLLLSDSGFYLCAWSVRTSNNEQFFGPGTRLTVL.

This clonotype was seen ten or more times. V gene TRBV6-2 or TRBV6-3 combines with J gene TRBJ2-1; tentatively, D is TRBD1 (6 bases). This CDR3 comprises 12 residues. Trimming took off 6 bases at V and 7 bases at J, with 10 bases between the two ends. CDR1 MNHEY and CDR2 SVGEGT come from the germline V gene. The CDR3, as DNA: TGTGCCAGCAGGCCCGACAGGAATGAGCAGTTCTTC. Translation gives CASRPDRNEQFF.

This sequence joins TRBV5-1 and TRBJ2-7, with D hard to call. Trimming took 4 bases from V and 6 from J, leaving 17 bases between them. This CDR3 comprises 14 residues. The germline CDR1 and CDR2 sequences are SGHRS and YFSETQ. The CDR3 DNA follows: TGCGCCAGCAGCCCAGAGAACATAATCCCCGAGCAGTACTTC. This sequence encodes CASSPENIIPEQYF.

This clonotype appeared a few times. The chain uses TRBV6-5 and TRBJ2-1; 7 nucleotides agree with TRBD1. V dropped 6 bases and J dropped 9; count of bases not matched to a gene: 5. Per germline, CDR1 MNHEY and CDR2 SVGAGI. This CDR3 is 12 amino acids long. CDR3 region: CASRSGTAEQFF. The CDR3 nucleotides are TGTGCCAGCAGGTCCGGGACAGCTGAGCAGTTCTTC.

This clonotype occurred many times. This CDR3 reads CASSADIGGGNNEQFF. The CDR3 bases are TGCGCCAGCAGCGCGGACATCGGAGGGGGGAACAATGAGCAGTTCTTC. This rearrangement joins TRBV5-1 to TRBJ2-1; either TRBD1 or TRBD2 may fit D (6 bases each). The CDR3 runs to 16 residues. The V gene lost 4 bases and the J gene lost 5 bases, with 19 bases spanning the gap. Germline V gives CDR1 SGHRS, CDR2 YFSETQ.

This clonotype came up a few times. V and J are TRBV6-2 or TRBV6-3 and TRBJ2-6; no clear D. This CDR3 contains 13 residues. The germline V gene encodes CDR1 MNHEY and CDR2 SVGEGT. Trimming cost V 8 bases and J 3 bases, with 8 bases left between them. The CDR3 DNA reads TGTGCCAGCTGGTACCTTGGGGCCAACGTCCTGACTTTC. This codes for CASWYLGANVLTF.

This chain links TRBV28 with TRBJ2-2, with a possible D match to TRBD2 (5 bases). The V gene's germline CDR1 is MDHEN and CDR2 SYDVKM. The CDR3 spans 15 residues. Trimming took 5 bases from V and 0 from J, leaving 10 bases between them. Here the CDR3 reads CASSPWGANTGELFF. For the CDR3, the DNA is TGTGCCAGCAGTCCCTGGGGAGCGAACACCGGGGAGCTGTTTTTT.

This clonotype has just a few counts. V is TRBV29-1 and J is TRBJ2-1, with D unclear. V lost 3 bases, J lost 0 bases, and 6 bases lay in between. Looked up from germline, CDR1 is SQVTM and CDR2 is ANQGSEA. The CDR3 is 13 amino acids. CDR3 sequence reads: CSVEVSSYNEQFF. The CDR3, as DNA: TGCAGCGTTGAGGTTAGCTCCTACAATGAGCAGTTCTTC.

The chain recombines TRBV29-1 with TRBJ2-7; D is unclear. CDR3 length: 13 amino acids. V lost 7 bases and J lost 7, with 20 bases in between. CDR1 is SQVTM, CDR2 ANQGSEA, per germline. The CDR3, as DNA: TGCAGCGCCCGGCCGGTGAGGACGGGTGAGCAGTACTTC. Translating gives CSARPVRTGEQYF.

This clonotype was counted ten times or more. J is TRBJ2-3 and V is TRBV12-3 or TRBV12-4; 11 positions match TRBD2. J lost 3 bases, V lost 5 bases, and 10 bases had no gene match. The CDR3 is 17 amino acids. The CDR3 DNA is TGTGCCAGCAGTCCCAGTGGGACTAGCGGAGGGACAGATACGCAGTATTTT. It translates to CASSPSGTSGGTDTQYF.

Ten or more counts support this clonotype. This chain links TRBV29-1 with TRBJ2-1; D is unclear. The CDR3 runs to 12 residues. Trimming took 4 bases from V and 5 from J, leaving 9 bases between them. Germline CDR1 reads SQVTM; CDR2 reads ANQGSEA. Here the CDR3 reads CSVVLTHNEQFF. The CDR3 region has the DNA TGCAGCGTTGTTCTAACGCACAATGAGCAGTTCTTC.

This clonotype appeared a single time. The rearrangement links TRBV3-1 to TRBJ1-3; D is unresolved. This CDR3 region has 13 residues. V was cut by 7 bases and J by 0 bases, with 7 bases left in between. From germline, CDR1 is LGHDT and CDR2 YNNKEL (reference sequence). The CDR3 reads CASKDFSGNTIYF. The CDR3 DNA reads as TGTGCCAGCAAAGACTTCTCTGGAAACACCATATATTTT.

This clonotype has only a few counts. This chain joins TRBV11-2 and TRBJ2-5; 15 bases are shared with TRBD2. CDR1 SGHAT and CDR2 FQNNGV come from the germline V gene. With V trimmed by 1 base and J by 5 bases, 11 bases remained unmatched. CDR3 length equals 19 residues. CDR3: CASSLGGGLAGGLSETQYF. The CDR3 DNA is TGTGCCAGCAGCTTAGGCGGTGGACTAGCGGGAGGGCTAAGTGAGACCCAGTACTTC.

The J gene is TRBJ2-1, the V gene TRBV11-2; 8 bases map to TRBD2. The CDR3 runs to 15 residues. Trimming removed 0 bases from V and 5 bases from J; junction bases left unmatched: 3. The germline CDR1 and CDR2 sequences are SGHAT and FQNNGV. This CDR3 reads CASSLEAGGHNEQFF. In DNA, the CDR3 is TGTGCCAGCAGCTTAGAGGCGGGAGGCCACAATGAGCAGTTCTTC.

The chain joins TRBV3-1 to TRBJ2-4, with 11 bases fitting TRBD2. This CDR3 is 18 amino acids long. V dropped 0 bases and J dropped 0; count of bases not matched to a gene: 4. Per the germline V gene, CDR1 is LGHDT and CDR2 is YNNKEL (reference sequence). The CDR3 DNA sequence: TGTGCCAGCAGCCAAGATTGGACTAGCGGGCTAGCCAAAAACATTCAGTACTTC. This sequence encodes CASSQDWTSGLAKNIQYF. Drawing the rest from reference TRBV3-1 and TRBJ2-4, the complete variable domain is DTAVSQTPKYLVTQMGNDKSIKCEQNLGHDTMYWYKQDSKKFLKIMFSYNNKELIINETVPNRFSPKSPDKAHLNLHINSLELGDSAVYFCASSQDWTSGLAKNIQYFGAGTRLSVL.

This clonotype showed up many times. The V call is TRBV5-1, the J call TRBJ2-5, with D tentatively TRBD1 or TRBD2 (5 bases each). Germline V gene lookup returns CDR1 SGHRS and CDR2 YFSETQ. The V end was cut by 1 base, the J end by 0 bases, with 7 bases between. CDR3 size: 14 residues. The CDR3 DNA sequence: TGCGCCAGCAGCTTGATGGGGGACCAAGAGACCCAGTACTTC. This gives the protein CASSLMGDQETQYF.